This T cell receptor beta chain was sequenced in a study of blood T cell repertoires in COVID-19. V gave up 0 bases and J gave up 5 bases; unmatched junction bases: 8. The CDR3 is 15 residues long. CDR1 and CDR2 from the germline V gene are GTSNPN and SVGIG (reference sequence). Data came from immunoSEQ multiplex PCR; TCRdb stores just in-frame clones and leaves some out. The sample comprises just over 200,000 clones, over 60% of which are singletons, and approximately 6% rests with the top ten. The sample was peripheral blood. This sequence joins TRBV30 and TRBJ2-5; 8 bases are shared with TRBD2. This TCR derives from a woman between 70 and 85 years old with acute or convalescent COVID-19. The CDR3, as DNA: TGTGCCTGGAGTGTCGGGGGGGATGGAGCCGAGACCCAGTACTTC. This encodes CAWSVGGDGAETQYF.